What follows are 15 T cell receptor beta chains derived from one specimen sequenced in a study of blood T cell repertoires in COVID-19 (dated by TCRdb to 2018 to 2021). The library came from the immunoSEQ multiplex PCR assay. Here the immuneACCESS table is served through TCRdb, limited to in-frame sequences with V and J called. Missing clones are a known gap in these copies; in checked studies unresolved V genes cover under half, and the rest lacks a known reason. This sample is represented by some 300,000 clones; 80% to 90% of them were singletons. The ten top clones hold roughly 6.3% of the sample. Source material: peripheral blood. The receptors were gathered from a woman aged 45 to 65 with COVID-19, enrolled during active disease.

On this clone: In the same sample, other DNA sequences code for this CDR3. The J gene is TRBJ1-5, the V gene TRBV6-5; 9 positions agree with TRBD1. This CDR3 comprises 14 residues. The germline V gene encodes CDR1 MNHEY and CDR2 SVGAGI. The ends lost 4 bases at V and 7 bases at J; junction bases unmatched: 5. As DNA, the CDR3 is TGTGCCAGCAGTTCAACAGGGGGCGGGCAGCCCCAGCATTTT. Protein: CASSSTGGGQPQHF.

The gene calls are TRBV30 and TRBJ1-5; TRBD1 matches at 7 bases. From germline, CDR1 is GTSNPN and CDR2 SVGIG (reference sequence). This CDR3 spans 14 amino acids. Trimming took 0 bases from V and 7 from J; bases not matched to a gene: 6. The CDR3 DNA reads TGTGCCTGGAGTGTAGACAGGGTCGGGCAGCCCCAGCATTTT. Translated: CAWSVDRVGQPQHF.

This clone appeared a single time. This chain joins TRBV7-9 and TRBJ2-7, with TRBD1 matching 8 bases. This CDR3 has 17 residues. The ends lost 5 bases at V and 3 bases at J; junction bases unmatched: 15. Per the germline V gene, CDR1 is SEHNR and CDR2 is FQNEAQ (reference sequence). CDR3: CASSVDSIGQGHYEQYF. CDR3 nucleotide sequence: TGTGCCAGCAGCGTTGATAGCATAGGACAGGGACACTACGAGCAGTACTTC.

The chain recombines TRBV10-1 with TRBJ1-1, with D possibly matching TRBD1 (6 bases). Trimming shortened V by 4 bases and J by 6 bases, and 15 bases separated the two germline ends. This CDR3 has 14 residues. The V gene's germline CDR1 is WNHNN and CDR2 SYGVQD (reference sequence). DNA for the CDR3: TGCGCCAGCAGTGTATCCAGGGGTATACCTGAAGCTTTCTTT. Protein: CASSVSRGIPEAFF.

The gene calls are TRBV18 and TRBJ2-1; D gene uncertain. Between the trimmed V and J ends, which lost 3 bases and 10 bases, there was a span of 7 bases. Per the germline V gene, CDR1 is KGHSH and CDR2 is LQKENI. This CDR3 is built from 11 residues. This CDR3 reads CASSPSTEQFF. The CDR3 region has the DNA TGTGCCAGCTCACCTAGTACCGAGCAGTTCTTC.

The genes are TRBV6-5 and TRBJ1-1, with D uncertain. Trimming took off 0 bases at V and 7 bases at J, with 9 bases between the two ends. Per the germline V gene, CDR1 is MNHEY and CDR2 is SVGAGI. The CDR3 has 13 amino acids. CDR3 in amino acids: CASSYSNRDEAFF. CDR3 coding DNA: TGTGCCAGCAGTTACTCGAACCGGGATGAAGCTTTCTTT.

CDR3 amino acids: CASGASSYNEQFF. Here the CDR3 DNA reads TGTGCCAGTGGGGCGAGCTCCTACAATGAGCAGTTCTTC. This chain links TRBV19 with TRBJ2-1; TRBD1 might be the D (5 bases). The CDR3 spans 13 residues. V lost 8 bases to trimming and J lost 0 bases, with 8 bases between them. Germline CDR1 and CDR2: LNHDA and SQIVND (reference sequence).

The V call is TRBV4-2, the J call TRBJ2-1; tentative D call: TRBD2 (5 bases). The V gene lost 1 base and the J gene lost 8 bases, with 18 bases spanning the gap. In germline, CDR1 is LGHNA, CDR2 YNFKEQ. CDR3 length: 16 amino acids. The CDR3 here is CASSQVRRGPEDEQFF. CDR3 sequence (DNA): TGTGCCAGCAGCCAAGTCCGCCGGGGTCCGGAGGATGAGCAGTTCTTC.

The chain links TRBV7-8 to TRBJ1-3, with D perhaps TRBD1 (6 bases). Germline V CDR1 and CDR2: SGHVS, FQNEAQ. V lost 5 bases, J lost 0 bases, and 14 bases lay in between. CDR3 length: 16 residues. The CDR3 coding sequence is TGTGCCAGCAGCCTCGGACAGCCCGGCTCTGGAAACACCATATATTTT. Protein product: CASSLGQPGSGNTIYF.

This sequence joins TRBV5-1 and TRBJ2-1, with 11 bases matching TRBD1. CDR3 length equals 15 residues. The trim removed 4 bases at V and 7 bases at J, leaving 7 bases unmatched. The germline V gene has CDR1 SGHRS and CDR2 YFSETQ. CDR3 DNA: TGCGCCAGCAGCCTCCGGACAGGGGGCGGGAATGAGCAGTTCTTC. This encodes CASSLRTGGGNEQFF.

This chain connects TRBV4-2 to TRBJ1-5; D remains ambiguous. The CDR3 length is 15 residues. The germline CDR1 and CDR2 sequences are LGHNA and YNFKEQ. Trimming cost V 1 base and J 6 bases, with 13 bases left between them. CDR3 protein: CASSQAGSRGQPQHF. CDR3 DNA sequence: TGTGCCAGCAGCCAAGCAGGAAGCCGGGGTCAGCCCCAGCATTTT.

This chain joins TRBV29-1 and TRBJ1-1; no firm D call. Germline V lookup: CDR1 SQVTM, CDR2 ANQGSEA. V was cut by 1 base and J by 1 base, with 4 bases left in between. The CDR3 consists of 12 residues. As DNA, the CDR3 is TGCAGCGTTGAAGGTCAGAACACTGAAGCTTTCTTT. It codes for CSVEGQNTEAFF.

This rearrangement joins TRBV18 to TRBJ2-2; TRBD2 aligns across 9 bases. Germline assignment: CDR1 KGHSH and CDR2 LQKENI. The CDR3 sequence is 18 residues long. V lost 6 bases, J lost 6 bases, and 17 bases stayed unmatched. CDR3 in amino acids: CASSLRAGGPPTPGELFF. The CDR3 DNA follows: TGTGCCAGCTCCCTCCGGGCGGGAGGGCCACCGACCCCCGGGGAGCTGTTTTTT.

V and J are TRBV7-9 and TRBJ2-2, with TRBD2 as a possible D gene (7 bases). The germline V and J ends were trimmed by 2 bases and 1 base, with 20 bases remaining between them. The CDR3 sequence is 19 residues long. CDR1 and CDR2 (germline): SEHNR, FQNEAQ (reference sequence). The CDR3 is CASSLWPRRGTKNTGELFF. The CDR3 DNA sequence: TGTGCCAGCAGCTTATGGCCTAGGAGGGGGACTAAGAACACCGGGGAGCTGTTTTTT.

V is TRBV11-2 and J is TRBJ1-1; D may be TRBD1 (6 bases). CDR1 and CDR2 (germline): SGHAT, FQNNGV. V lost 5 bases, J lost 1 base, and 11 bases lay in between. The CDR3 consists of 14 residues. CDR3 DNA sequence: TGTGCCAGCAGCCCACAGGGAACGAACACTGAAGCTTTCTTT. Translation: CASSPQGTNTEAFF.